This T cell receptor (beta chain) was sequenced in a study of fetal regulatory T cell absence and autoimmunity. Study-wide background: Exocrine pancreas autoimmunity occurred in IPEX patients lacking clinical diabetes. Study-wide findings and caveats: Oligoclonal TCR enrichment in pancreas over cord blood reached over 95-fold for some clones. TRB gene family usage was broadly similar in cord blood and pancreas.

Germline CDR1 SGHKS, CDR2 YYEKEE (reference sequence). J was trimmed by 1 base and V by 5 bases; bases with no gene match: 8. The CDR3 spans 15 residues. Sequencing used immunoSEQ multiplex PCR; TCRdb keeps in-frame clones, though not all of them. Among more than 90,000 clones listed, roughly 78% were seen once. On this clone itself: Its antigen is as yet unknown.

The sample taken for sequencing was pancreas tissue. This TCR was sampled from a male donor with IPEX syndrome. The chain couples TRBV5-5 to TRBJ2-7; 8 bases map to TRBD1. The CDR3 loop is CASRRRQGPSYEQYF. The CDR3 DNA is TGTGCCAGCAGACGCAGACAGGGGCCTTCCTACGAGCAGTACTTC. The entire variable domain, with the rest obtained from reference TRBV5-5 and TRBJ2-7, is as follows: DAGVTQSPTHLIKTRGQQVTLRCSPISGHKSVSWYQQVLGQGPQFIFQYYEKEERGRGNFPDRFSARQFPNYSSELNVNALLLGDSALYLCASRRRQGPSYEQYFGPGTRLTVT.